The source of this TCR beta chain is a study of blood T cell repertoires in COVID-19. Study-level background: Samples taken during acute and convalescent COVID-19 were collected in the United States, Italy and Spain. Sample material is recorded as cDNA or gDNA derived from T cells, B-cell-depleted T cells, or PBMCs.

Source study methods: For nucleated cells, counts were estimated from reference gene primer amplification. The table came from immunoSEQ multiplex PCR; TCRdb's copy has only in-frame clones and leaves some out. The V and J calls and clone size are taken from that table; D and trimming were inferred from the DNA. The sample lists tens of thousands of clones; about 96% were seen once. The germline V gene encodes CDR1 SGHRS and CDR2 YFSETQ. The CDR3 is made up of 16 amino acids. Between the trimmed V and J ends, which lost 0 bases and 7 bases, there was a span of 20 bases. The chain couples TRBV5-1 to TRBJ2-7; possible D gene TRBD1, 6 bases. Material for sequencing was peripheral blood. The receptor comes from a human donor with active COVID-19. The donor label of this sample is uncertain. CDR3: CASSLALGAPLLEQYF. DNA of the CDR3: TGCGCCAGCAGCTTGGCCCTGGGGGCCCCCTTGTTGGAGCAGTACTTC.